The 4 T cell receptor beta chains in this list originate from one sample, sequenced in a study of vaccination and CD4 T cells after COVID-19 (dated by TCRdb to between 2022 and 2023). The library was prepared using PCR. The data were produced on an Illumina iSeq 100. At the Johns Hopkins FTIC core, DNA from the cultured CD4+ T cells underwent TCR sequencing with the Oncomine TCR Beta short-read assay. In TCRdb, the public reads were trimmed at Q25 with fastp and aligned with MiXCR, with productive beta chains retained. All rows with the same CDR3 protein become a single entry with the most common DNA and genes. Counted in this sample were 7,000 or so distinct CDR3 sequences; roughly 41% of them appeared once. The ten largest clones represent approximately 37% of the sample. For these TCRs, the target antigens are not known. In the paper's terms, the treatment or condition label means: roughly 11-day PBMC culture with coronavirus spike peptide pools or control peptides (ViraFEST assay). CD4+ T cells from unexposed donors were collected before the COVID-19 pandemic (2011-2018).

Sequenced material: CD4+ T cells from blood, cultured in vitro. The origin of the receptors is a human donor in good health.

The V gene is TRBV30, the J gene TRBJ2-3; 8 bases line up with TRBD2. This CDR3 region has 15 residues. Germline V gene lookup returns CDR1 GTSNPN and CDR2 SVGIG (reference sequence). V dropped 3 bases and J dropped 1; count of bases not matched to a gene: 6. The CDR3 nucleotides are TGTGCCTGGAGGTGGGGGCGGGGGGGCACAGATACGCAGTATTTT. This gives the protein CAWRWGRGGTDTQYF.

This clonotype was found a few times. This chain joins TRBV6-1 and TRBJ2-3, with 9 nucleotides matching TRBD1. Germline lookup yields CDR1 MNHNS and CDR2 SASEGT. Losses at the gene ends were 5 bases for V and 6 bases for J; bases not matched to a gene: 9. The CDR3 extends over 15 amino acids. The CDR3 sequence is CASSRTGTGPDTQYF. The CDR3, as DNA: TGTGCCAGCAGTCGAACGGGGACAGGGCCCGATACGCAGTATTTT.

This clonotype was observed a handful of times. The rearrangement links TRBV20-1 to TRBJ2-6, with 7 positions matching TRBD2. Germline V lookup: CDR1 DFQATT, CDR2 SNEGSKA (reference sequence). V dropped 3 bases and J dropped 0; count of bases not matched to a gene: 5. This CDR3 spans 16 amino acids. The CDR3 is CSARGGGSSGANVLTF. CDR3 nucleotide sequence: TGCAGTGCTAGGGGCGGCGGGAGCTCTGGGGCCAACGTCCTGACTTTC.

The gene calls are TRBV6-1 and TRBJ2-5, with 15 bases lining up with TRBD2. The germline V gene has CDR1 MNHNS and CDR2 SASEGT. V trimming: 6 bases; J trimming: 4 bases; junction bases outside the gene matches: 6. The CDR3 consists of 16 residues. The DNA of the CDR3 is TGTGCCAGCAGGCGGACTAGCGGGGGGGCCGGAGAGACCCAGTACTTC. Residues: CASRRTSGGAGETQYF.